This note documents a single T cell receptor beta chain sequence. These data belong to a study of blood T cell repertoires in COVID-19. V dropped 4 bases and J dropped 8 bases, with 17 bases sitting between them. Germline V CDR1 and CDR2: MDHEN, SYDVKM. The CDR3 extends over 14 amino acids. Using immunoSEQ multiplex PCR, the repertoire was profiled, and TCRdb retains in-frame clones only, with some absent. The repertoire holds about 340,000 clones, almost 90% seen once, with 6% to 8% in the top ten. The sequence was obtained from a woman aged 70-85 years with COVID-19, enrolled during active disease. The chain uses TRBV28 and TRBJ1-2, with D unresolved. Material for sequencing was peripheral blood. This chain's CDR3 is CASSYLMRLEGYTF. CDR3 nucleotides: TGTGCCAGCAGTTACCTTATGAGGCTGGAGGGCTACACCTTC.